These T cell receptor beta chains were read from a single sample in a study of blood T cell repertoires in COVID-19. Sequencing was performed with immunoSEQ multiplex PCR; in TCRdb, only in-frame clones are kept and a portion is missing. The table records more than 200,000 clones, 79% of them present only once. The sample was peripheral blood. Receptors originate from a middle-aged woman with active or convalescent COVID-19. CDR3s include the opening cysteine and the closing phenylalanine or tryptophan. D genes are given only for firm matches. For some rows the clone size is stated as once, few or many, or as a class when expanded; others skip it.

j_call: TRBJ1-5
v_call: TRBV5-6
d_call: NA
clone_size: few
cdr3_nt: TGTGCCAGCAGCTTCGGGGCGGGGGCAAGGAAGAGTAGCAATCAGCCCCAGCATTTT
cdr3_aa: CASSFGAGARKSSNQPQHF

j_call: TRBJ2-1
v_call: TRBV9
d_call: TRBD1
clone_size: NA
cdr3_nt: TGTGCCAGCAGCGCCACAGGGGTTATCTACAATGAGCAGTTCTTC
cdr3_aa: CASSATGVIYNEQFF

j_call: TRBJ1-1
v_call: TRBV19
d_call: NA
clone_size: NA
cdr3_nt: TGTGCCAGTAGGTTCCGGGGTAACACTGAAGCTTTCTTT
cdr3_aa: CASRFRGNTEAFF

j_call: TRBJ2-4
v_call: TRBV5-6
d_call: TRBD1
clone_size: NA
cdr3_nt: TGTGCCAGCAGCGCCTTAGGACAGGGGGCTGCAGTAGCCAAAAACATTCAGTACTTC
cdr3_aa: CASSALGQGAAVAKNIQYF

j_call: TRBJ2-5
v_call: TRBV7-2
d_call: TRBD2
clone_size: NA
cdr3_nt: TGTGCCAGCAGCCCGACGGGGGGGACAGAGACCCAGTACTTC
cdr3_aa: CASSPTGGTETQYF

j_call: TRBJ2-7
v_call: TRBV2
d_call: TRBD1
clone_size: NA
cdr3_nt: TGTGCCAGCAGAGCCGGGACAGGTCCCTACGAGCAGTACTTC
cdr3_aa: CASRAGTGPYEQYF

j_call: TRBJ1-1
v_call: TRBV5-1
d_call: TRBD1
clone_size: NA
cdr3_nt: TGCGCCAGCAGCGCTTCCGGGACAGGGGGCTTCACTGAAGCTTTCTTT
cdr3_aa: CASSASGTGGFTEAFF

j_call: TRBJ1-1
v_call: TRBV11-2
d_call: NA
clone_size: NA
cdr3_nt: TGTGCCAGCAGCTTAGATCGGAGGACCATCTTT
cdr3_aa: CASSLDRRTIF

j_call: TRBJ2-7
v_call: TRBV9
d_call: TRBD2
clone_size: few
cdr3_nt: TGTGCCAGCAGCCTGCGGGGGGCGGACTACGAGCAGTACTTC
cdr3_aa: CASSLRGADYEQYF

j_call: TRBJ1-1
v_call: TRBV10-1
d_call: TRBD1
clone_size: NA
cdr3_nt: TGCGCCAGCAGTAGGGACAGGGGCAGGGCTGAAGCTTTCTTT
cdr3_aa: CASSRDRGRAEAFF

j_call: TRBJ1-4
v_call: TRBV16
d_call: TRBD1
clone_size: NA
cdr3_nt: TGTGCCAGCAGCCTCGAGGTTAACAGGGGATGGACTAATGAAAAACTGTTTTTT
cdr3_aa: CASSLEVNRGWTNEKLFF

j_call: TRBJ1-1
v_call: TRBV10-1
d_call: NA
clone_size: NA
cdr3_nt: TGCGCCAGCAGCAGGCAGCTGAACACTGAAGCTTTCTTT
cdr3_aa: CASSRQLNTEAFF

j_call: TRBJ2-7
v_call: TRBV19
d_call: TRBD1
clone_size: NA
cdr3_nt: TGTGCCAGTGCCCCGGGACAGGCAGGAGAGCAGTACTTC
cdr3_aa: CASAPGQAGEQYF

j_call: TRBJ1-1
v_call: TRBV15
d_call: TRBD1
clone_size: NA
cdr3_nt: TGTGCCACCAGCAGAGCCCAGGGGGATCTGAACACTGAAGCTTTCTTT
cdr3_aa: CATSRAQGDLNTEAFF

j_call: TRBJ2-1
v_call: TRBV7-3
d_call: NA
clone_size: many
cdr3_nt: TGTGCCAGCAGCTTAAGCCCCCCGGCCTACAATGAGCAGTTCTTC
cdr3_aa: CASSLSPPAYNEQFF

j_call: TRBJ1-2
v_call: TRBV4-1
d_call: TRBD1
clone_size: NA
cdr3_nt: TGCGCCAGCAGCGCCGGGACAGGGGGCTCCGGGAGTGGCTACACCTTC
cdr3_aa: CASSAGTGGSGSGYTF

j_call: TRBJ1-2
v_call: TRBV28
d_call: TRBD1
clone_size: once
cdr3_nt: TGTGCCAGCAGAACCTTCGGGACAGACCGCTATGGCTACACCTTC
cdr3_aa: CASRTFGTDRYGYTF

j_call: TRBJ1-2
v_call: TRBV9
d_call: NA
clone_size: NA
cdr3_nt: TGTGCCAGCAGCGTAGGGGCAGGGGTAGGCTATGGCTACACCTTC
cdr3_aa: CASSVGAGVGYGYTF

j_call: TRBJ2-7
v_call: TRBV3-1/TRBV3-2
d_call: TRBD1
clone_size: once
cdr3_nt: TGTGCCAGCAGCCAAGCAGGGGGCGAGCAGTACTTC
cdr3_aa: CASSQAGGEQYF

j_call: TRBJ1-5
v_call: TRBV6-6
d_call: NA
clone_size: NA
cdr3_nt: TGTGCCAGCACCAACGGGCGGGGTATGAGCAATCAGCCCCAGCATTTT
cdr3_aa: CASTNGRGMSNQPQHF

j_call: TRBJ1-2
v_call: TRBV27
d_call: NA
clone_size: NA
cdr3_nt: TGTGCCAGCAGTTTATCGAACAACGGGAAAGGCTACACCTTC
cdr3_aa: CASSLSNNGKGYTF

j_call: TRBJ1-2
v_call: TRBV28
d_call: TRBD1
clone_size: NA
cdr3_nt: TGTGCCAGCAGTTCCCTAGACAGGGGTGGCGGCTACACCTTC
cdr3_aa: CASSSLDRGGGYTF

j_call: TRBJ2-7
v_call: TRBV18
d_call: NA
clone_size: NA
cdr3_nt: TGTGCCAGCTCACCCGGACAGGGAGGGTCCTACGAGCAGTACTTC
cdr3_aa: CASSPGQGGSYEQYF

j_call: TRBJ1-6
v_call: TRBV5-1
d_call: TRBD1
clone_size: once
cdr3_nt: TGCGCCAGCAGCTCGACAGGGGCACGGGATTCACCCCTCCACTTT
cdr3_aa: CASSSTGARDSPLHF

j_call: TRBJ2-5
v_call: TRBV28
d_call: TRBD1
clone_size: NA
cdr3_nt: TGTGCCAGCAGGCGGACAGGGGGCTTTGAGACCCAGTACTTC
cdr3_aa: CASRRTGGFETQYF

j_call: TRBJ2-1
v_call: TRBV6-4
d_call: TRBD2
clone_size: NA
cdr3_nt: TGTGCCAGCAGTAGGACTAGCGGGTACAATGAGCAGTTCTTC
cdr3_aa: CASSRTSGYNEQFF

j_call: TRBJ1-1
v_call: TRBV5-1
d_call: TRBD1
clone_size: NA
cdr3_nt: TGCGCCAGCAGCTCAGGGGGATACACTGAAGCTTTCTTT
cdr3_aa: CASSSGGYTEAFF

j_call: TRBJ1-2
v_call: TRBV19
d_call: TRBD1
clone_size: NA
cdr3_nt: TGTGCCAGTAAGTCCGGACAGGATAACTATGGCTACACCTTC
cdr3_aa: CASKSGQDNYGYTF

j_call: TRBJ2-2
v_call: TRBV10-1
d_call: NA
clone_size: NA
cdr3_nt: TGCGCCAGCAGTGAGTTCGGCGGGGAGCTGTTTTTT
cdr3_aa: CASSEFGGELFF

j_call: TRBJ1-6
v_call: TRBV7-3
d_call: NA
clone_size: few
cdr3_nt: TGTGCCAGCAGCCTGGACAGTTATAATTCACCCCTCCACTTT
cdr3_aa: CASSLDSYNSPLHF

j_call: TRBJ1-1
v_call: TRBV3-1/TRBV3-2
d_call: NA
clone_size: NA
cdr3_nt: TGTGCCAGCAGCCAAAACCTACAGGGAATCGTCACTGAAGCTTTCTTT
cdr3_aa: CASSQNLQGIVTEAFF

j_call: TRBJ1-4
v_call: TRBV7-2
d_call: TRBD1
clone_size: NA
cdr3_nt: TGTGCCAGCAGCGTAGGGGGCAGGGAAAAACTGTTTTTT
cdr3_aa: CASSVGGREKLFF

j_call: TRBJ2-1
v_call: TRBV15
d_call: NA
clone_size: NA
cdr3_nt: TGTGCCACCAGCAGAGATCTGCTGCCCGGGTTCTTC
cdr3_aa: CATSRDLLPGFF

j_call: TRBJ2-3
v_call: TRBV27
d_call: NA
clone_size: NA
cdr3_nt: TGTGCCAGCAGTCACTCGGATACGCAGTATTTT
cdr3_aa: CASSHSDTQYF

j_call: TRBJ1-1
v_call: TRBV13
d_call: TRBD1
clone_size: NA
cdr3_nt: TGTGCCAGCAGCTCTATGAAGACAGGGAGTGGGAACACTGAAGCTTTCTTT
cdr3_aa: CASSSMKTGSGNTEAFF

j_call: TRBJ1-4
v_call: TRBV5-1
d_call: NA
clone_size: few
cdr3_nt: TGCGCCAGCAGCTTGACAGGCTCTAATGAAAAACTGTTTTTT
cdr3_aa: CASSLTGSNEKLFF

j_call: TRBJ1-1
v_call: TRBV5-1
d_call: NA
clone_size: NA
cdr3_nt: TGCGCCAGCAGCTTGTTGCTGGGAGAGTCGAACACTGAAGCTTTCTTT
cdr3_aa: CASSLLLGESNTEAFF

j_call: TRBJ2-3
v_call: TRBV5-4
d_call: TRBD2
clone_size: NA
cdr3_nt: TGTGCCAGCAGCCGGGGGACTAATACGCAGTATTTT
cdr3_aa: CASSRGTNTQYF

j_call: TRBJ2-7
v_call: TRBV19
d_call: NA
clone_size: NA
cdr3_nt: TGTGCCAGTAGTGCGGGACTGCCGGGGGAGCAGTACTTC
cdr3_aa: CASSAGLPGEQYF

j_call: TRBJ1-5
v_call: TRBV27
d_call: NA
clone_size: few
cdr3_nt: TGTGCCAGCAGTCCGCGGACAGTTATGCAGCCCCAGCATTTT
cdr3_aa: CASSPRTVMQPQHF

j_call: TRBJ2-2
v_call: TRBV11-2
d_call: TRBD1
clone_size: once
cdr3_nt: TGTGCCAGCAGCCCGGGACAGGGGTTGACCGGGGAGCTGTTTTTT
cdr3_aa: CASSPGQGLTGELFF

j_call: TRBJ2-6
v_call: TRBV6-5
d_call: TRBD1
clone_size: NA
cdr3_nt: TGTGCCAGCAGCGCGACAGGGTTGAGCGTCCTGACTTTC
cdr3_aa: CASSATGLSVLTF

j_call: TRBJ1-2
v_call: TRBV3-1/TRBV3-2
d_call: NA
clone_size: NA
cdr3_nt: TGTGCCAGCAGCCAAGAAATAGGGGCTGGCTACACCTTC
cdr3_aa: CASSQEIGAGYTF

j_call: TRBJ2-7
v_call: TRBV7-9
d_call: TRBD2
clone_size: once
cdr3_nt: TGTGCCAGCAGCTGGTCGGGACTAGCCTACGAGCAGTACTTC
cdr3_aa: CASSWSGLAYEQYF

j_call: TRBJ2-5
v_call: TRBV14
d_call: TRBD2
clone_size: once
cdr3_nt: TGTGCCAGCAGCCAGGGGGGGGACTACCAAGAGACCCAGTACTTC
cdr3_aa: CASSQGGDYQETQYF

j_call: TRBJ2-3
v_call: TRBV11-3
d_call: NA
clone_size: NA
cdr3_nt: TGTGCCAGCAGCTTAGCCGTGTTCGGCACAGATACGCAGTATTTT
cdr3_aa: CASSLAVFGTDTQYF

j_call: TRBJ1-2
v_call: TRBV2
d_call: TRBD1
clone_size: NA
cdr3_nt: TGTGCCAGCACCCCAAAAAGGGACAGCTACTATGGCTACACCTTC
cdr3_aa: CASTPKRDSYYGYTF

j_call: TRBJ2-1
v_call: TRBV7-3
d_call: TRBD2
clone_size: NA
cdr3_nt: TGTGCCAGCAGCCCGGGACTAGCGGGGGGGCTTAATGAGCAGTTCTTC
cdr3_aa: CASSPGLAGGLNEQFF

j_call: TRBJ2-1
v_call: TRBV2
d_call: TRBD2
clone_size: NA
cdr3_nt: TGTGCCAGCAGTATACTAGCGGGGGGCTTCGGGGTCTTC
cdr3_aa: CASSILAGGFGVF